This T cell receptor (beta chain) originates from a study of T cell responses to AZD1222 COVID-19 vaccine. Study-level points and caveats: The number of AZD1222 recipients seropositive at baseline was only 6 or 7. Spike as a whole was targeted by vaccine-associated CD4 TCRs, dominant at 160-218 and 743-854.

As for this clone: What it binds is unknown.

Germline V gene sequence: CDR1 LNHDA, CDR2 SQIVND (reference sequence). Trimming removed 6 bases from V and 5 bases from J; junction bases left unmatched: 5. This CDR3 has 14 residues. TCRdb keeps only in-frame clones here, not all; method: immunoSEQ multiplex PCR. The top ten hold about 5.4% of the sample, which has some 150,000 clones, 70% to 90% seen once. The sequence was collected from an adult who received the AZD1222 COVID-19 vaccine. This chain uses TRBV19 with TRBJ2-2; 8 bases line up with TRBD2. The sample in question was peripheral blood, obtained 28 days after the second AZD1222 dose. CDR3 sequence (DNA): TGTGCCAGTAGCCAAGCGGGAGAAACCGGGGAGCTGTTTTTT. This sequence encodes CASSQAGETGELFF.